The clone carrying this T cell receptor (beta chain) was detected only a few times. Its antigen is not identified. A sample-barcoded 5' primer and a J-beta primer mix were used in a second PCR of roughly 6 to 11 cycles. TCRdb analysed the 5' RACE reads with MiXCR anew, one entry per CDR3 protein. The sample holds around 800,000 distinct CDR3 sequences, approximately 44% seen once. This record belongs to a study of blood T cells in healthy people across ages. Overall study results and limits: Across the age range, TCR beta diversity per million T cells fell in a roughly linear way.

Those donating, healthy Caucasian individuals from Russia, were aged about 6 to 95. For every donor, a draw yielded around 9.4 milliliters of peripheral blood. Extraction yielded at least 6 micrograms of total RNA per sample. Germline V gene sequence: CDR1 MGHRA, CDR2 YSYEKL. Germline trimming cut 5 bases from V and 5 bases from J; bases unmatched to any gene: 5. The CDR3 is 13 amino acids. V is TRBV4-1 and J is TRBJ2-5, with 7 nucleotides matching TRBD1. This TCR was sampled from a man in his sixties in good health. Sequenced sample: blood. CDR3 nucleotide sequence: TGCGCCAGCAGCTCCCGACAGGGTGAGACCCAGTACTTC. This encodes CASSSRQGETQYF.